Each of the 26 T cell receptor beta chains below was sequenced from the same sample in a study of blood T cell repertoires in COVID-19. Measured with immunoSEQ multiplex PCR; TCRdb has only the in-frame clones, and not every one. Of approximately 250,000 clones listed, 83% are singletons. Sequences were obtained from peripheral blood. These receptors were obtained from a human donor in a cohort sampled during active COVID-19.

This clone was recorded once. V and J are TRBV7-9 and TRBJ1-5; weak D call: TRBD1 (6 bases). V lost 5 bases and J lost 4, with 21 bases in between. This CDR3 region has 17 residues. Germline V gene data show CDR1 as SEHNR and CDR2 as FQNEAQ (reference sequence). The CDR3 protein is CASSPLGQGWENQPQHF. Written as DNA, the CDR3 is TGTGCCAGCAGCCCACTCGGCCAGGGGTGGGAAAATCAGCCCCAGCATTTT.

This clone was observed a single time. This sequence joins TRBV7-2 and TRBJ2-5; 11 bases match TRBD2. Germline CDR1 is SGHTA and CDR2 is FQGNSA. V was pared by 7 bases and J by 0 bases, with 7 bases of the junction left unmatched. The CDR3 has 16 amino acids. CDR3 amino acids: CASNRLGLADQETQYF. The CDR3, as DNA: TGTGCCAGCAACCGCCTGGGACTAGCGGACCAAGAGACCCAGTACTTC.

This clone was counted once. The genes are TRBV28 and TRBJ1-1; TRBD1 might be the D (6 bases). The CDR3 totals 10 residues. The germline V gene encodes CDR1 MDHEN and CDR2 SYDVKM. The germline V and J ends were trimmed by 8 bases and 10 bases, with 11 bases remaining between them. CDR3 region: CASAGVGAFF. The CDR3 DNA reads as TGTGCCAGCGCAGGGGTCGGAGCTTTCTTT.

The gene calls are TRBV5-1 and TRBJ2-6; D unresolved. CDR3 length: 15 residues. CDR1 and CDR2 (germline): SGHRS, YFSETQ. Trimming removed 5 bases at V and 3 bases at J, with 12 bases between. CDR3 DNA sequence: TGCGCCAGCAGTACCTACGACTTTGGGGCCAACGTCCTGACTTTC. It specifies CASSTYDFGANVLTF.

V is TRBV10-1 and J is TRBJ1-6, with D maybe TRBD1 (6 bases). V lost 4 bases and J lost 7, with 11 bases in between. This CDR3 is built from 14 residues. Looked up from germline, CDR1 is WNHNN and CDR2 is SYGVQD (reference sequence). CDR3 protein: CASSGAGVNSPLHF. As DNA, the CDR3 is TGCGCCAGCAGTGGGGCAGGGGTGAATTCACCCCTCCACTTT.

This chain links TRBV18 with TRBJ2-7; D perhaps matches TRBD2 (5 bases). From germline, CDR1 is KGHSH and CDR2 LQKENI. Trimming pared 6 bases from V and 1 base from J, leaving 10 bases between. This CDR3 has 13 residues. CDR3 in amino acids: CASSSGSSYEQYF. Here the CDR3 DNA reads TGTGCCAGCTCGTCGGGGTCATCCTACGAGCAGTACTTC.

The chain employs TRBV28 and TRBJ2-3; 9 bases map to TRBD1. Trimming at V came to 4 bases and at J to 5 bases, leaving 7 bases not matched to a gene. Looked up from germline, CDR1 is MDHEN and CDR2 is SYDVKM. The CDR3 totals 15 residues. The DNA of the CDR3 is TGTGCCAGCAGTTCCCGGGACAGGGCGGGAGATACGCAGTATTTT. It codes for CASSSRDRAGDTQYF.

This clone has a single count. The CDR3 is CASSEGPGLSKGDTQYF. The CDR3 bases are TGTGCCAGCAGCGAGGGACCGGGACTATCGAAGGGGGATACGCAGTATTTT. The V and J genes are TRBV5-4 and TRBJ2-3, with TRBD2 matching over 7 bases. The CDR3 loop spans 17 amino acids. Trimming cost V 4 bases and J 6 bases; bases outside gene matches: 17. The germline CDR1 and CDR2 sequences are SGHNT and YYREEE (reference sequence).

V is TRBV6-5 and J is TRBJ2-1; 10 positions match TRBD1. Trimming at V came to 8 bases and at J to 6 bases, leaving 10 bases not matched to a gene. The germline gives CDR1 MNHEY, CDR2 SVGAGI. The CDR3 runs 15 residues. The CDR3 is CASAPVTGGFNEQFF. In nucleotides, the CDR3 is TGTGCCAGCGCCCCGGTGACAGGGGGCTTCAATGAGCAGTTCTTC.

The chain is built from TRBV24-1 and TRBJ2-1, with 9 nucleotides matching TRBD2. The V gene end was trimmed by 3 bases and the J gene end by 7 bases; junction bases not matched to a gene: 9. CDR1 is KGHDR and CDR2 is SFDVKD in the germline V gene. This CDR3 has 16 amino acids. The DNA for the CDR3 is TGTGCCACCAGTGATGCCCAGCGGGGGGCCCTGAATGAGCAGTTCTTC. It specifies CATSDAQRGALNEQFF.

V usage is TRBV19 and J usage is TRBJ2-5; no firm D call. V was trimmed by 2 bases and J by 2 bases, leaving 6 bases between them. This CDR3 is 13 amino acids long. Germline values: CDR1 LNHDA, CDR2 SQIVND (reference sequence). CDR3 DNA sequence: TGTGCCAGTAGTATAAAACTTCAAGAGACCCAGTACTTC. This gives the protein CASSIKLQETQYF.

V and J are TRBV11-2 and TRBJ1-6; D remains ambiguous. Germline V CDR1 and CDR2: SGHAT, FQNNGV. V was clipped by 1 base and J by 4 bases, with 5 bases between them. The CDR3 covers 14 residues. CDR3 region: CASSLAQYNSPLHF. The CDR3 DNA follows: TGTGCCAGCAGCTTAGCACAGTATAATTCACCCCTCCACTTT.

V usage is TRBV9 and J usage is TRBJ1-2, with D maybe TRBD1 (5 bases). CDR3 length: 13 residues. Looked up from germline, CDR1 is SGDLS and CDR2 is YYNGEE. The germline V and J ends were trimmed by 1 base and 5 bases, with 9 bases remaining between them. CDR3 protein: CASSVNQGYGYTF. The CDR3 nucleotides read TGTGCCAGCAGCGTAAATCAGGGTTATGGCTACACCTTC.

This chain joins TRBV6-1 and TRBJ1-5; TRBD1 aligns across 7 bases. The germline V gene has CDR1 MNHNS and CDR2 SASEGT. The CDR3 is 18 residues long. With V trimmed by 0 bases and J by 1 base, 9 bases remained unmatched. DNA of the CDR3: TGTGCCAGCAGTGAAGCGATGAACAGGGGACAGAGCAATCAGCCCCAGCATTTT. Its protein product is CASSEAMNRGQSNQPQHF.

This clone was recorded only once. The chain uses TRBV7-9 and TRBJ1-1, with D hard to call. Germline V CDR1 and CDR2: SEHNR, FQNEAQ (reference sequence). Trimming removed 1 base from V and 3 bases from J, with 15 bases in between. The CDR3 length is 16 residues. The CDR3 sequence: CASSLEGPRRDTEAFF. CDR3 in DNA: TGTGCCAGCAGCTTAGAAGGCCCTCGGAGGGACACTGAAGCTTTCTTT.

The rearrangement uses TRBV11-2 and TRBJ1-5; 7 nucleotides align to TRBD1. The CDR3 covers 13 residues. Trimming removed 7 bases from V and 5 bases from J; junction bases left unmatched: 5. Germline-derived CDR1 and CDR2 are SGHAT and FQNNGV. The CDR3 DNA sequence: TGTGCCAGCACCCCAGGGGGAGATCAGCCCCAGCATTTT. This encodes CASTPGGDQPQHF.

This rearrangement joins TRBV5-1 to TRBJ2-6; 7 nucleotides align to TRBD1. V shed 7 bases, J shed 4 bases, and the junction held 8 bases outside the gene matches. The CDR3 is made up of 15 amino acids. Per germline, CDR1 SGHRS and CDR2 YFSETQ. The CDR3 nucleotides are TGCGCCAGCGGGGGACAGTTGGCCGGGGCCAACGTCCTGACTTTC. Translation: CASGGQLAGANVLTF.

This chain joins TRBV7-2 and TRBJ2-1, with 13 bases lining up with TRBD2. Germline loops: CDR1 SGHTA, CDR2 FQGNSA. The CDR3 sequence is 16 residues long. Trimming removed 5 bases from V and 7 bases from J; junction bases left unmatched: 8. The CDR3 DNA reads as TGTGCCAGCAGCCCCCGGACTAGCGGGAGTTATAATGAGCAGTTCTTC. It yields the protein CASSPRTSGSYNEQFF.

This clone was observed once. CDR3 protein: CASSPGQKSGYGYTF. The CDR3 nucleotides read TGTGCCAGCAGCCCAGGACAGAAATCGGGCTATGGCTACACCTTC. V gene TRBV5-4 combines with J gene TRBJ1-2; D might be TRBD1 (6 bases). The CDR3 consists of 15 residues. Germline V CDR1 and CDR2: SGHNT, YYREEE (reference sequence). V shed 4 bases and J shed 4 bases, with 17 bases lying between them.

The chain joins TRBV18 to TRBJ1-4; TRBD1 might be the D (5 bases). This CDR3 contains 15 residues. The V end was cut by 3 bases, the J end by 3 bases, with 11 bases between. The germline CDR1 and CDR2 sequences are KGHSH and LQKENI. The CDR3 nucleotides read TGTGCCAGCTCACCCCAACAGGAGCCTAATGAAAAACTGTTTTTT. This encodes CASSPQQEPNEKLFF. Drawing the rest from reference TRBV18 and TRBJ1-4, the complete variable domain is NAGVMQNPRHLVRRRGQEARLRCSPMKGHSHVYWYRQLPEEGLKFMVYLQKENIIDESGMPKERFSAEFPKEGPSILRIQQVVRGDSAAYFCASSPQQEPNEKLFFGSGTQLSVL.

For the CDR3, the DNA is TGTGCCTGGAGGGGAGGGTCCTACGAGCAGTACTTC. It yields the protein CAWRGGSYEQYF. The rearrangement joins TRBV30 to TRBJ2-7, with 7 bases that match TRBD2. V trimming: 3 bases; J trimming: 1 base; junction bases outside the gene matches: 0. There are 12 residues in the CDR3. The germline CDR1 and CDR2 sequences are GTSNPN and SVGIG (reference sequence).

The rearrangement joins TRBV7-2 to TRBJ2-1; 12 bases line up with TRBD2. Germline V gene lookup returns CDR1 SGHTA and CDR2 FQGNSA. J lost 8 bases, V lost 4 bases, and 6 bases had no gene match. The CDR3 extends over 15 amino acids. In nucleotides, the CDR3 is TGTGCCAGCAGCTGGACTAGCGGGACAATCTATGAGCAGTTCTTC. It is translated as CASSWTSGTIYEQFF.

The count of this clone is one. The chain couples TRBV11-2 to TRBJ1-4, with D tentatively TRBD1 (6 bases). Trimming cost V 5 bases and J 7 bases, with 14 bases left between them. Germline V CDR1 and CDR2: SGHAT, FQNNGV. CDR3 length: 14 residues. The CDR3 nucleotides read TGTGCCAGCAGCCCTGACAGGAGCAGTGAAAAACTGTTTTTT. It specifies CASSPDRSSEKLFF.

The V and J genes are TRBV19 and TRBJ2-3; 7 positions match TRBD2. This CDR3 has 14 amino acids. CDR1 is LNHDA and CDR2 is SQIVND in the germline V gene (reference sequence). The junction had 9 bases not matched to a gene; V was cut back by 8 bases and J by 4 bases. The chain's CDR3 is CASGKGGLADTQYF. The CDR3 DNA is TGTGCCAGTGGGAAGGGAGGGCTCGCAGATACGCAGTATTTT.

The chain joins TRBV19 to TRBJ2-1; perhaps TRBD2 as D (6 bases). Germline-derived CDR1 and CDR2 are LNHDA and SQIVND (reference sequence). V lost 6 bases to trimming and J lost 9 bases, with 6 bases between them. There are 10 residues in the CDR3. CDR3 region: CASRGGEQFF. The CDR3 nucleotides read TGTGCCAGTAGGGGGGGTGAGCAGTTCTTC.

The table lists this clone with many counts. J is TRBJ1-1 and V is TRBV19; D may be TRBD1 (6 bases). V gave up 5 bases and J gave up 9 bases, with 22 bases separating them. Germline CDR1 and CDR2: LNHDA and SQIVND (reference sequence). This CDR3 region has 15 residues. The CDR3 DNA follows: TGTGCCAGTAGTCCCGCTCCGGGACAACCCTCTAAAGCTTTCTTT. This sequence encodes CASSPAPGQPSKAFF.